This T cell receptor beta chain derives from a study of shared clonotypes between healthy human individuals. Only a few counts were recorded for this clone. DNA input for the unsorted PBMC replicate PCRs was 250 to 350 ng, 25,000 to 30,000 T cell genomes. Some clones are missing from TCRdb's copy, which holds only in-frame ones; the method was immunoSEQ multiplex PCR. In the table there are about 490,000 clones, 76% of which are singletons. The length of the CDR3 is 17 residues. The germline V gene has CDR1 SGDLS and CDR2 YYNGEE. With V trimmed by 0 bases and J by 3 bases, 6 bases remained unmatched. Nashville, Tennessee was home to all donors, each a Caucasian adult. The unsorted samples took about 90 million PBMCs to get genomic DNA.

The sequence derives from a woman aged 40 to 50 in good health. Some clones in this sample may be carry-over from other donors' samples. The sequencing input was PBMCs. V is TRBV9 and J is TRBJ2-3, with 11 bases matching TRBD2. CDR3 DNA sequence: TGTGCCAGCAGCGTAGCTTCTTGGACTAGCGGGACAGATACGCAGTATTTT. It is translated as CASSVASWTSGTDTQYF.